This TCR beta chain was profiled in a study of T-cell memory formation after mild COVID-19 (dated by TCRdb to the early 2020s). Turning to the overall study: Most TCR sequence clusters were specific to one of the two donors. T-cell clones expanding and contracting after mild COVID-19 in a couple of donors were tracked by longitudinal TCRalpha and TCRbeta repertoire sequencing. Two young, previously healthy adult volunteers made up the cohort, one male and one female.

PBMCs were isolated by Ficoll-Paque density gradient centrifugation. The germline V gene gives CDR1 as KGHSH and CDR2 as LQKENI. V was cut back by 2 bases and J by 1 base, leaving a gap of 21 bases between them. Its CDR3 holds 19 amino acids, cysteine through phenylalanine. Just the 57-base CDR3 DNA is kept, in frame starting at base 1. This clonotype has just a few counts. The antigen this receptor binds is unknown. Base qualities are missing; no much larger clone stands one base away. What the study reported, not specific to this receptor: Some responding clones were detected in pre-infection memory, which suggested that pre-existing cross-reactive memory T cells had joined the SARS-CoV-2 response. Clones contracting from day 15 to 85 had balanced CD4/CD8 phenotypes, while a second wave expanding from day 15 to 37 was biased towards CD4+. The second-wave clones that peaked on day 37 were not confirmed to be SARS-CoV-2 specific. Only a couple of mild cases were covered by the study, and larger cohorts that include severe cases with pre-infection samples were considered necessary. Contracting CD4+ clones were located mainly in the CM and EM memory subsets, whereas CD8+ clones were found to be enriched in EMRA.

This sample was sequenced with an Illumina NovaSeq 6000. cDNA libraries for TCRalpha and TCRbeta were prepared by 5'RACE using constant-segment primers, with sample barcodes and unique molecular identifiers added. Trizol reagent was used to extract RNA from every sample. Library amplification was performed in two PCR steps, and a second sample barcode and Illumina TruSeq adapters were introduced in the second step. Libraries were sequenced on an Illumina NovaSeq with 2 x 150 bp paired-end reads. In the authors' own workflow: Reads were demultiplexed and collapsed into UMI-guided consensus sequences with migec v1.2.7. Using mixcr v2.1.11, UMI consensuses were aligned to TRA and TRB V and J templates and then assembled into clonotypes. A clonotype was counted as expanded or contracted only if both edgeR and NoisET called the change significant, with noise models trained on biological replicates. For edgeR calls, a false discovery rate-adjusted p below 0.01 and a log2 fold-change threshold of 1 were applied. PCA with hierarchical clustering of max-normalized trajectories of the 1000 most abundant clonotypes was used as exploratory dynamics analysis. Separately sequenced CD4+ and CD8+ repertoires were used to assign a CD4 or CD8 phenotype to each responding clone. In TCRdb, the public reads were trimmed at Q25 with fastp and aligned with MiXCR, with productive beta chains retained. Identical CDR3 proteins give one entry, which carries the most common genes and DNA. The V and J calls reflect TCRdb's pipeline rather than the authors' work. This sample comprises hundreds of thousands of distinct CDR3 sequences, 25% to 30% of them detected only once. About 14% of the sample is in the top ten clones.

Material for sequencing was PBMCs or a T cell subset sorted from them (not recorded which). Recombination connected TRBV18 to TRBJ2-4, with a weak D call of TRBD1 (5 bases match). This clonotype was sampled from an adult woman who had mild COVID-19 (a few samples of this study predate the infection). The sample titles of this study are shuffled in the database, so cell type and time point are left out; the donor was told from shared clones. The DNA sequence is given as TGTGCCAGCTCACCAATAAGGGGTGAATCCACTAAGGCCAAAAACATTCAGTACTTC. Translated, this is CASSPIRGESTKAKNIQYF.